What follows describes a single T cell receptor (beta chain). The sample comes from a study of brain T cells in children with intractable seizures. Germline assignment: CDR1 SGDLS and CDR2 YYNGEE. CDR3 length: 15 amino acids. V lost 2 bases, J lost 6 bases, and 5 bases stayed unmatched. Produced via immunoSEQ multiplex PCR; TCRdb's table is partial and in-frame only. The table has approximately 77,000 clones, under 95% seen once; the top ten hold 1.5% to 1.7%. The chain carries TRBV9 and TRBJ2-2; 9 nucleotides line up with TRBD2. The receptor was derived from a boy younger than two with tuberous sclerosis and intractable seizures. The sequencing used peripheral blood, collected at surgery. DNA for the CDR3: TGTGCCAGCAGCGTGAGTAGCGGGAGAGCCGGGGAGCTGTTTTTT. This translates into CASSVSSGRAGELFF.